This TCR beta chain emerged from a study of cytomegalovirus exposure and HLA in healthy donors. Study background: An early release of data contained about 85 million unique TCRs, which came from HLA-typed donors. Study-wide results and limits: Within an earlier analysis, most TCR beta V segments proved productive either about 87% or about 30% of the time. Among TCR sequences, most were rare, though some public TCRs appeared in many donors.

For this clone: Its antigen remains unknown.

Both 60 Vbeta primers and 13 Jbeta primers went into the PCR. Profiled with immunoSEQ multiplex PCR; TCRdb holds only in-frame clones, not every one. The sample contains about 120,000 clones, 50% to 75% of which appear only once. The clonotype was recovered from a woman in her thirties or forties in good health and CMV-seropositive. The sequenced sample was PBMCs.

The DNA of the CDR3 is TGTGCCAGCAGCTCTCTACGTGAAAAACTGTTTTTT. It is translated as CASSSLREKLFF. V usage is TRBV5-6 and J usage is TRBJ1-4; D is ambiguous. The CDR3 sequence is 12 residues long. Trimming shortened V by 3 bases and J by 7 bases, and 7 bases separated the two germline ends. The V gene's germline CDR1 is SGHDT and CDR2 YYEEEE.